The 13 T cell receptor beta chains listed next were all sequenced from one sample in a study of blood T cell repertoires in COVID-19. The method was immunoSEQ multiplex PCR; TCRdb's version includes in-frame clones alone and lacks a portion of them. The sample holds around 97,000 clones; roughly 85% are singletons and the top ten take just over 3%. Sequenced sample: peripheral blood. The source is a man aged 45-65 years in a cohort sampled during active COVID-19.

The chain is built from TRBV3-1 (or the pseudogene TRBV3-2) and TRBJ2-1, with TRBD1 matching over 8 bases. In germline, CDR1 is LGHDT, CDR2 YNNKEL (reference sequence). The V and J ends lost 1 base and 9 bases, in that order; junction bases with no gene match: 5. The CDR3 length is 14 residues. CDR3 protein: CASSQAGGIFEQFF. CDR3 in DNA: TGTGCCAGCAGCCAAGCAGGGGGCATCTTTGAGCAGTTCTTC.

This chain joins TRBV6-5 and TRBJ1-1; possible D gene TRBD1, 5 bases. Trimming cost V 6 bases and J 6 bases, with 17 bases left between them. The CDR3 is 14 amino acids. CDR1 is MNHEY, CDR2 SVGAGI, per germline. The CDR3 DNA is TGTGCCAGCAGACGCGCTTGGGGGGTCTCTGAAGCTTTCTTT. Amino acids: CASRRAWGVSEAFF.

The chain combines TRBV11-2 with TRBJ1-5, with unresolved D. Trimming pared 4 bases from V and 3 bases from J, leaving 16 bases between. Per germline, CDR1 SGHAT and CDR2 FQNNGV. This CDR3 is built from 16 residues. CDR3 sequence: CASSSGGTAFNQPQHF. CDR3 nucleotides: TGTGCCAGCAGCTCGGGAGGTACAGCGTTCAATCAGCCCCAGCATTTT.

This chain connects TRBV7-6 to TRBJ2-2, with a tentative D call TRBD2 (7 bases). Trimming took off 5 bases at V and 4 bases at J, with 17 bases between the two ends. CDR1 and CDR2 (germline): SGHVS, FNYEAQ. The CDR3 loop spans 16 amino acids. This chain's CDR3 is CASSQVGGLGTGELFF. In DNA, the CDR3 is TGTGCCAGCAGCCAGGTGGGGGGGCTGGGCACCGGGGAGCTGTTTTTT.

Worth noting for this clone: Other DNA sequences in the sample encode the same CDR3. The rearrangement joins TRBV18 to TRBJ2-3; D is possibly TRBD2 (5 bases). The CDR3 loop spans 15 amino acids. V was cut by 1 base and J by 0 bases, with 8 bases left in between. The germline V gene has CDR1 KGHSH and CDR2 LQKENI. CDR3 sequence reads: CASSPLSGSTDTQYF. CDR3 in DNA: TGTGCCAGCTCACCACTAAGCGGTAGCACAGATACGCAGTATTTT.

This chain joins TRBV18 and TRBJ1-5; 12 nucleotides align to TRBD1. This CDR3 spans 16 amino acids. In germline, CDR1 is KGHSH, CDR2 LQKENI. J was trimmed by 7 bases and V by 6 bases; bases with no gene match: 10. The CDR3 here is CASSPTGTGGRQPQHF. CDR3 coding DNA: TGTGCCAGCTCCCCCACCGGGACAGGGGGCCGGCAGCCCCAGCATTTT.

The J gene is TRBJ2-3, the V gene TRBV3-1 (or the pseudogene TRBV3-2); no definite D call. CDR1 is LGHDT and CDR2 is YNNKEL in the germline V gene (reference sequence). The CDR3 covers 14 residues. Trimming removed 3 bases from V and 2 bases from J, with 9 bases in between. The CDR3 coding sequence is TGTGCCAGCAGCCAGCGTATCGTCACAGATACGCAGTATTTT. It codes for CASSQRIVTDTQYF.

The CDR3: CASSIGSQVDTQYF. The CDR3 coding sequence is TGTGCCAGTAGTATCGGCAGTCAGGTAGATACGCAGTATTTT. This chain uses TRBV19 with TRBJ2-3, with D hard to call. Germline assignment: CDR1 LNHDA and CDR2 SQIVND (reference sequence). The CDR3 contains 14 residues. V was cut by 3 bases and J by 5 bases, with 12 bases left in between.

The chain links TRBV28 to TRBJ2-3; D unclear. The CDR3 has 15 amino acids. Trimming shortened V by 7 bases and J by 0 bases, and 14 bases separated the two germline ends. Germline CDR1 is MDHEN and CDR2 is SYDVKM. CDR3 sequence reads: CASTRIESSTDTQYF. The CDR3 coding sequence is TGTGCCAGCACCAGGATCGAGTCAAGCACAGATACGCAGTATTTT.

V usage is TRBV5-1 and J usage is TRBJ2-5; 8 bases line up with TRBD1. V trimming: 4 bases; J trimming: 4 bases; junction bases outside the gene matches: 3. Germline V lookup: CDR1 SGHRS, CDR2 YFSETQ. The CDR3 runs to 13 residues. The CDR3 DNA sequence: TGCGCCAGCAGCCCCGGGACAGGAGAGACCCAGTACTTC. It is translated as CASSPGTGETQYF.

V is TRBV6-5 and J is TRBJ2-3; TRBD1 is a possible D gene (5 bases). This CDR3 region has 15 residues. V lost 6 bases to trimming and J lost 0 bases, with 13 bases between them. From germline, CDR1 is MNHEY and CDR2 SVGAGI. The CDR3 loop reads CASSLDRSSTDTQYF. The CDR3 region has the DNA TGTGCCAGCAGCCTTGACAGATCTAGCACAGATACGCAGTATTTT.

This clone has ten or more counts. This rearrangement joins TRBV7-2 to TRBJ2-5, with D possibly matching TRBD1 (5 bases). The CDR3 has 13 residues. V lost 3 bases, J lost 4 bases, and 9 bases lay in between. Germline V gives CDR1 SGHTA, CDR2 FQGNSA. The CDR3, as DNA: TGTGCCAGCAGCTTTGGGGCTGGAGAGACCCAGTACTTC. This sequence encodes CASSFGAGETQYF. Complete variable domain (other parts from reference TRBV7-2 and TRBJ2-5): GAGVSQSPSNKVTEKGKDVELRCDPISGHTALYWYRQSLGQGLEFLIYFQGNSAPDKSGLPSDRFSAERTGGSVSTLTIQRTQQEDSAVYLCASSFGAGETQYFGPGTRLLVL.

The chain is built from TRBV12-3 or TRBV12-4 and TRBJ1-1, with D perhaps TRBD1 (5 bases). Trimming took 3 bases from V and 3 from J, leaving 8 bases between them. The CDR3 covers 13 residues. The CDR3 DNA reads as TGTGCCAGCAGTTTTGGGGCGCACACTGAAGCTTTCTTT. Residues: CASSFGAHTEAFF.